Below, 30 T cell receptor beta chains from the same sample are listed, as sequenced in a study of OX40 agonist ivuxolimab in advanced cancers. Profiled with immunoSEQ multiplex PCR; TCRdb holds only in-frame clones, not every one. The profile shows around 70,000 clones, 84% of them singletons. The source material was CD4+ or CD8+ T cells sorted from blood, sampled in a trial of the OX40 agonist ivuxolimab. The receptors come from an adult with an advanced solid tumor such as melanoma, head and neck, liver or kidney cancer.

J is TRBJ2-2 and V is TRBV9; the D is unclear. This CDR3 is 14 amino acids long. V lost 2 bases and J 4 bases, leaving 9 bases between the germline ends. Germline CDR1 reads SGDLS; CDR2 reads YYNGEE. Here the CDR3 reads CASSVSGFTGELFF. The CDR3 DNA reads as TGTGCCAGCAGCGTTTCCGGGTTCACCGGGGAGCTGTTTTTT. The whole variable domain, filled in from reference TRBV9 and TRBJ2-2, reads DSGVTQTPKHLITATGQRVTLRCSPRSGDLSVYWYQQSLDQGLQFLIQYYNGEERAKGNILERFSAQQFPDLHSELNLSSLELGDSALYFCASSVSGFTGELFFGEGSRLTVL.

The J gene is TRBJ2-2, the V gene TRBV27, with D unclear. V gave up 4 bases and J gave up 4 bases, with 13 bases separating them. The length of the CDR3 is 15 residues. Germline CDR1 reads MNHEY; CDR2 reads SMNVEV (reference sequence). The CDR3 DNA sequence: TGTGCCAGCAGTTCCCCTCGAATATTCACCGGGGAGCTGTTTTTT. Protein sequence: CASSSPRIFTGELFF.

This clone came up once. The rearrangement joins TRBV4-2 to TRBJ2-1, with a possible D match to TRBD2 (6 bases). This CDR3 comprises 17 residues. The germline V and J ends were trimmed by 4 bases and 3 bases, with 19 bases remaining between them. The V gene's germline CDR1 is LGHNA and CDR2 YNFKEQ. The CDR3 spells CASSPGTSNKDYNEQFF. The CDR3 nucleotides read TGTGCCAGCAGCCCTGGGACTTCGAACAAAGACTACAATGAGCAGTTCTTC.

The CDR3 coding sequence is TGTGCCAGCAGCTTCAGGAGGGGGAGCGGGGAGACCCAGTACTTC. Its translation is CASSFRRGSGETQYF. The J gene is TRBJ2-5, the V gene TRBV5-4, with D perhaps assigned TRBD1 or TRBD2 (6 bases each). This CDR3 contains 15 residues. CDR1 and CDR2 (germline): SGHNT, YYREEE (reference sequence). V dropped 2 bases and J dropped 5 bases, with 16 bases sitting between them.

The chain employs TRBV4-3 and TRBJ1-1; no clear D. Trimming took off 0 bases at V and 1 base at J, with 18 bases between the two ends. Germline assignment: CDR1 LGHNA and CDR2 YSLEER. The CDR3 spans 18 residues. CDR3 in amino acids: CASSQDAPPRGSNTEAFF. CDR3 coding DNA: TGCGCCAGCAGCCAAGATGCCCCTCCCCGGGGATCGAACACTGAAGCTTTCTTT.

The CDR3 reads CASSLDGGGKQYF. DNA of the CDR3: TGCGCCAGCAGCTTGGATGGGGGAGGAAAGCAGTACTTC. V usage is TRBV5-1 and J usage is TRBJ2-7; a weak D match, TRBD2 (6 bases). From germline, CDR1 is SGHRS and CDR2 YFSETQ. This CDR3 has 13 amino acids. Trimming shortened V by 0 bases and J by 8 bases, and 12 bases separated the two germline ends.

The chain employs TRBV2 and TRBJ2-7; D is unclear. This CDR3 has 14 residues. Between the trimmed V and J ends, which lost 7 bases and 0 bases, there was a span of 13 bases. The germline gives CDR1 SNHLY, CDR2 FYNNEI. The CDR3 DNA reads as TGTGCCAGCAAAGTAGGGCAGAGCTCCTACGAGCAGTACTTC. Translated, it gives CASKVGQSSYEQYF. Combining the CDR3 with reference TRBV2 and TRBJ2-7 gives the whole variable domain EPEVTQTPSHQVTQMGQEVILRCVPISNHLYFYWYRQILGQKVEFLVSFYNNEISEKSEIFDDQFSVERPDGSNFTLKIRSTKLEDSAMYFCASKVGQSSYEQYFGPGTRLTVT.

The chain employs TRBV7-2 and TRBJ2-5; D call uncertain. The V end was cut by 3 bases, the J end by 5 bases, with 4 bases between. The CDR3 covers 11 residues. CDR1 and CDR2 from the germline V gene are SGHTA and FQGNSA. The CDR3 coding sequence is TGTGCCAGCAGCTTCGGGGAGACCCAGTACTTC. The encoded protein is CASSFGETQYF.

The V gene is TRBV14, the J gene TRBJ2-1, with D tentatively TRBD2 (5 bases). This CDR3 is built from 17 residues. Trimming stripped 4 bases from V and 8 bases from J, with 24 bases between. The germline gives CDR1 SGHDN, CDR2 FVKESK. CDR3 DNA: TGTGCCAGCAGCCGCCTAAGCCACCGGGAAAAAGGGTATGAGCAGTTCTTC. Its translation is CASSRLSHREKGYEQFF.

This sequence joins TRBV28 and TRBJ2-7, with 7 positions matching TRBD1. Germline V lookup: CDR1 MDHEN, CDR2 SYDVKM. The CDR3 contains 17 residues. With 2 bases clipped from V and 0 bases from J, the junction kept 10 bases outside the gene matches. The CDR3 DNA sequence: TGTGCCAGCAGTTTAGAGTACAGGGGCCTTCCCTCCTACGAGCAGTACTTC. It codes for CASSLEYRGLPSYEQYF.

This chain connects TRBV7-8 to TRBJ1-2; 7 bases are shared with TRBD1. The length of the CDR3 is 14 residues. Germline CDR1 reads SGHVS; CDR2 reads FQNEAQ. The trim removed 1 base at V and 4 bases at J, leaving 3 bases unmatched. In nucleotides, the CDR3 is TGTGCCAGCAGCTTAGGGACAGGTCGCTATGGCTACACCTTC. Protein product: CASSLGTGRYGYTF.

V is TRBV6-6 and J is TRBJ2-7; D is possibly TRBD2 (6 bases). CDR1 is MNHNY and CDR2 is SVGAGI in the germline V gene (reference sequence). The CDR3 contains 14 residues. V was shortened by 6 bases and J by 0 bases, with 12 bases between the two germline ends. Here the CDR3 reads CASSFDGSSYEQYF. Written as DNA, the CDR3 is TGTGCCAGCAGCTTCGACGGGAGCTCCTACGAGCAGTACTTC.

The genes are TRBV14 and TRBJ2-1, with 11 bases fitting TRBD2. Germline loops: CDR1 SGHDN, CDR2 FVKESK. With 3 bases clipped from V and 6 bases from J, the junction kept 7 bases outside the gene matches. This CDR3 spans 16 amino acids. Here the CDR3 reads CASSHPRTSGLNEQFF. The CDR3 DNA follows: TGTGCCAGCAGCCACCCGAGGACTAGCGGGCTCAATGAGCAGTTCTTC. The full variable domain, its missing parts supplied by reference TRBV14 and TRBJ2-1, is EAGVTQFPSHSVIEKGQTVTLRCDPISGHDNLYWYRRVMGKEIKFLLHFVKESKQDESGMPNNRFLAERTGGTYSTLKVQPAELEDSGVYFCASSHPRTSGLNEQFFGPGTRLTVL.

The chain has TRBV5-1 and TRBJ2-5; TRBD1 aligns across 8 bases. Germline values: CDR1 SGHRS, CDR2 YFSETQ. J lost 5 bases, V lost 4 bases, and 7 bases had no gene match. This CDR3 has 14 amino acids. Here the CDR3 reads CASSMGQVPETQYF. CDR3 nucleotide sequence: TGCGCCAGCAGCATGGGACAGGTGCCCGAGACCCAGTACTTC.

The J gene is TRBJ1-5, the V gene TRBV5-4; D is perhaps TRBD1 (6 bases). The CDR3 runs 13 residues. The V end lost 2 bases, the J end lost 6 bases, and 9 bases lay between the germline ends. Germline V gene lookup returns CDR1 SGHNT and CDR2 YYREEE (reference sequence). CDR3 sequence (DNA): TGTGCCAGCAGCTTAGGGGGGGGTCAGCCCCAGCATTTT. It yields the protein CASSLGGGQPQHF.

The J gene is TRBJ2-1, the V gene TRBV15; 10 bases fit TRBD1. The CDR3 spans 19 residues. Losses at the gene ends were 3 bases for V and 0 bases for J; bases not matched to a gene: 11. Germline V CDR1 and CDR2: LNHNV, YYDKDF (reference sequence). The CDR3: CATSSSGQGKGSSYNEQFF. CDR3 in DNA: TGTGCCACCAGCAGCTCGGGACAGGGGAAGGGCAGCTCCTACAATGAGCAGTTCTTC.

This chain joins TRBV25-1 and TRBJ1-4, with D uncertain. The length of the CDR3 is 14 residues. Trimming shortened V by 3 bases and J by 4 bases, and 9 bases separated the two germline ends. CDR1 and CDR2 from the germline V gene are MGHDK and SYGVNS. The CDR3 loop is CASSDWAVNEKLFF. The CDR3 DNA is TGTGCCAGCAGTGATTGGGCGGTTAATGAAAAACTGTTTTTT.

In this sample, this clone turned up once. V gene TRBV5-4 combines with J gene TRBJ2-7; D is perhaps TRBD1 (5 bases). Trimming left V 7 bases short and J 5 bases short, with 16 bases between. The CDR3 extends over 13 amino acids. Germline V CDR1 and CDR2: SGHNT, YYREEE (reference sequence). Here the CDR3 DNA reads TGTGCCAGCGCCCCGCCAGGGTACCACGAGCAGTACTTC. This codes for CASAPPGYHEQYF.

In its sample, this clone was seen once. The J gene is TRBJ1-1, the V gene TRBV11-1, with D perhaps matching TRBD1 (5 bases). CDR1 SGHAT and CDR2 FQDESV come from the germline V gene (reference sequence). The ends were cut back, 3 bases at V and 1 base at J, with 9 bases in the middle. This CDR3 spans 14 amino acids. DNA of the CDR3: TGTGCCAGCAGCTTTCTAAGGGGGAACACTGAAGCTTTCTTT. This encodes CASSFLRGNTEAFF.

This clone was picked up a small number of times. For the CDR3, the DNA is TGCGCCAGCAGCTTGGGCTTGGATACGCAGTATTTT. It translates to CASSLGLDTQYF. The chain has TRBV5-1 and TRBJ2-3; no clear D gene. Germline V gene sequence: CDR1 SGHRS, CDR2 YFSETQ. Trimming took off 0 bases at V and 6 bases at J, with 5 bases between the two ends. The CDR3 is 12 residues long.

This clone was seen only a few times. This chain joins TRBV7-2 and TRBJ2-3; the D is unclear. Between the trimmed V and J ends, which lost 5 bases and 5 bases, there was a span of 20 bases. CDR1 is SGHTA and CDR2 is FQGNSA in the germline V gene. The CDR3 runs 16 residues. The CDR3 region has the DNA TGTGCCAGCAGCCCAAGACAATACCTGTTGGGAGATACGCAGTATTTT. It encodes CASSPRQYLLGDTQYF.

This clone appeared once. The chain recombines TRBV4-2 with TRBJ2-7; no clear D gene. The CDR3 sequence is 14 residues long. Germline loops: CDR1 LGHNA, CDR2 YNFKEQ. V lost 0 bases, J lost 2 bases, and 8 bases lay in between. CDR3: CASSQDARAYEQYF. The CDR3 DNA reads as TGTGCCAGCAGCCAAGATGCAAGGGCCTACGAGCAGTACTTC.

V gene TRBV11-2 combines with J gene TRBJ2-1, with TRBD2 identical over 15 bases. The trim removed 5 bases at V and 0 bases at J, leaving 8 bases unmatched. The germline V gene encodes CDR1 SGHAT and CDR2 FQNNGV. This CDR3 is built from 19 residues. CDR3 region: CASSPGGTSGGFSYNEQFF. The CDR3 bases are TGTGCCAGCAGCCCGGGTGGGACTAGCGGGGGGTTCTCCTACAATGAGCAGTTCTTC.

The chain recombines TRBV2 with TRBJ2-7, with D maybe TRBD1 (6 bases). The CDR3 covers 13 residues. Germline loops: CDR1 SNHLY, CDR2 FYNNEI. Trimming shortened V by 9 bases and J by 3 bases, and 15 bases separated the two germline ends. CDR3 in amino acids: CASEGDILYEQYF. The CDR3 DNA is TGTGCCAGTGAGGGGGACATCCTCTACGAGCAGTACTTC.

The chain links TRBV15 to TRBJ2-2, with TRBD2 as a possible D gene (5 bases). The germline CDR1 and CDR2 sequences are LNHNV and YYDKDF (reference sequence). The ends were cut back, 2 bases at V and 4 bases at J, with 11 bases in the middle. The CDR3 runs 15 residues. CDR3: CATSRSLGSTGELFF. The CDR3 DNA follows: TGTGCCACCAGCAGATCCCTAGGGAGCACCGGGGAGCTGTTTTTT.

The rearrangement uses TRBV19 and TRBJ1-5; TRBD1 is a possible D gene (6 bases). CDR3 length: 16 amino acids. Trimming took 0 bases from V and 3 from J, leaving 12 bases between them. Germline CDR1 and CDR2: LNHDA and SQIVND (reference sequence). The CDR3 here is CASSIDSGAFNQPQHF. The CDR3 region has the DNA TGTGCCAGTAGTATAGATTCAGGGGCCTTCAATCAGCCCCAGCATTTT.

This chain links TRBV4-1 with TRBJ1-1; no definite D call. The germline gives CDR1 MGHRA, CDR2 YSYEKL. This CDR3 region has 14 residues. V lost 2 bases and J 1 base, leaving 8 bases between the germline ends. As DNA, the CDR3 is TGCGCCAGCAGCCAATTTCGGGAGAACACTGAAGCTTTCTTT. Its protein is CASSQFRENTEAFF.

The chain has TRBV28 and TRBJ2-1; maybe TRBD1 (5 bases). V lost 6 bases, J lost 5 bases, and 14 bases lay in between. There are 14 residues in the CDR3. Germline V lookup: CDR1 MDHEN, CDR2 SYDVKM. CDR3 in DNA: TGTGCCAGCAGCCCGACAGTCAGAAACAATGAGCAGTTCTTC. Translated, it gives CASSPTVRNNEQFF.

This chain connects TRBV14 to TRBJ2-3; D remains ambiguous. Between the trimmed V and J ends, which lost 0 bases and 1 base, there was a span of 14 bases. The CDR3 covers 17 residues. Per germline, CDR1 SGHDN and CDR2 FVKESK. CDR3 protein: CASSQDWPSLRTDTQYF. The CDR3 DNA is TGTGCCAGCAGCCAAGATTGGCCTTCTCTTCGCACAGATACGCAGTATTTT.

The rearrangement joins TRBV5-1 to TRBJ1-2; D gene ambiguous. V was shortened by 2 bases and J by 2 bases, with 10 bases between the two germline ends. The CDR3 is made up of 14 amino acids. Germline values: CDR1 SGHRS, CDR2 YFSETQ. CDR3 coding DNA: TGCGCCAGCAGCTTATCGGGAGCCAACTATGGCTACACCTTC. Its protein product is CASSLSGANYGYTF.